Shown below are 8 T cell receptor beta chains from a single sample sequenced in a study of early T cells in non-severe SARS-CoV-2 infection. TCRdb fed the 5' RACE reads into MiXCR, producing one record per CDR3 protein. The sample carries tens of thousands of distinct CDR3 sequences, less than 20% recorded once. The source material was whole blood, sampled at baseline. These receptors all come from an adult who was a healthcare worker with PCR-confirmed SARS-CoV-2 infection or an uninfected control (not recorded which).

This clonotype has only a few counts. The V and J genes are TRBV6-1 and TRBJ1-3; unclear D gene. Germline V lookup: CDR1 MNHNS, CDR2 SASEGT. Trimming took 7 bases from V and 1 from J, leaving 11 bases between them. The length of the CDR3 is 14 residues. As DNA, the CDR3 is TGTGCCAGCACAGTGATTGGTTCTGGAAACACCATATATTTT. Translating gives CASTVIGSGNTIYF.

This clonotype was seen more than once but under ten times. This chain links TRBV25-1 with TRBJ2-7; 8 bases map to TRBD1. The CDR3 is 15 residues long. CDR1 is MGHDK, CDR2 SYGVNS, per germline. With 1 base clipped from V and 6 bases from J, the junction kept 8 bases outside the gene matches. CDR3 coding DNA: TGTGCCAGCAGTGAATCAGGGACAGGTCTTCGCGAGCAGTACTTC. Protein product: CASSESGTGLREQYF.

CDR3 bases: TGTGCCAGCAGTGATTCCGGCCGGATTTTCTACGAGCAGTACTTC. Translation gives CASSDSGRIFYEQYF. The rearrangement uses TRBV6-1 and TRBJ2-7; D gene ambiguous. The CDR3 has 15 amino acids. Germline CDR1 MNHNS, CDR2 SASEGT. The germline V and J ends were trimmed by 3 bases and 3 bases, with 15 bases remaining between them.

For this clonotype: The junction and the germline gene differ at one end; a read error may be behind it. The chain uses TRBV6-6 and TRBJ1-6, with D uncertain. This CDR3 is 18 amino acids long. Germline values: CDR1 MNHNY, CDR2 SVGAGI (reference sequence). In DNA form, the CDR3 reads TGTGCCAGCAGTTATTGGTCGTGGGCAGCTCTCGTTAATTCACCCCTCCCTTTT. Residues: CASSYWSWAALVNSPLPF.

This clonotype was counted only a few times. The J gene is TRBJ2-3, the V gene TRBV4-2, with a possible D match to TRBD1 (6 bases). From germline, CDR1 is LGHNA and CDR2 YNFKEQ. V lost 0 bases and J 0 bases, leaving 10 bases between the germline ends. The CDR3 has 16 residues. The CDR3 loop reads CASSQDFQGSTDTQYF. CDR3 bases: TGTGCCAGCAGCCAAGATTTTCAGGGGAGCACAGATACGCAGTATTTT.

This clonotype was counted between two and nine times. The chain employs TRBV4-2 and TRBJ1-1, with a weak D call TRBD1 (6 bases). The CDR3 consists of 14 residues. The V gene's germline CDR1 is LGHNA and CDR2 YNFKEQ. V gave up 0 bases and J gave up 4 bases, with 9 bases separating them. CDR3 sequence (DNA): TGTGCCAGCAGCCAAGATAACAGGGCCACTGAAGCTTTCTTT. As protein: CASSQDNRATEAFF.

J is TRBJ2-1 and V is TRBV6-1; D gene uncertain. From germline, CDR1 is MNHNS and CDR2 SASEGT. This CDR3 has 13 amino acids. The V gene lost 8 bases and the J gene lost 4 bases, with 12 bases spanning the gap. The CDR3 sequence: CASSETGYNEQFF. CDR3 in DNA: TGTGCCAGCTCCGAGACTGGGTACAATGAGCAGTTCTTC.

This clonotype was detected ten times or more. The J gene is TRBJ2-1, the V gene TRBV7-9; D is undetermined. Germline V gene sequence: CDR1 SEHNR, CDR2 FQNEAQ (reference sequence). The V end was cut by 1 base, the J end by 8 bases, with 9 bases between. The CDR3 extends over 13 amino acids. The CDR3 DNA is TGTGCCAGCAGCTTAGGCACGTTTGATGAGCAGTTCTTC. This gives the protein CASSLGTFDEQFF.